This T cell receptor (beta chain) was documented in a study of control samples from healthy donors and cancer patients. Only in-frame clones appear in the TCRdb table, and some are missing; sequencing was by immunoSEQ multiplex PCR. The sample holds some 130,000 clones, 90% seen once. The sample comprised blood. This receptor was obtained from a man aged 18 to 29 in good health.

The CDR3 is CASSNSITEQEPLHF. The CDR3 region has the DNA TGCGCCAGCAGCAATTCTATAACCGAACAGGAACCCCTCCACTTT. J is TRBJ1-6 and V is TRBV5-1; D perhaps matches TRBD1 (5 bases). V lost 4 bases to trimming and J lost 12 bases, with 20 bases between them. The length of the CDR3 is 15 residues. Looked up from germline, CDR1 is SGHRS and CDR2 is YFSETQ.